The T cell receptor beta chain described here comes from a study of T cells expressing NK-cell markers. Study-wide findings and caveats: These clonotypes also led the CD3+CD56-NKG2C+ fraction in several donors. In a handful of donors, dominant NKG2C+ clonotypes were roughly 1.0-7.0% of CD8+ T cells.

CDR3 size: 12 residues. From germline, CDR1 is MGHDK and CDR2 SYGVNS. A remark on this clonotype: What it recognizes is unknown.

TCRdb reprocessed the 5' RACE reads, keeping one entry per CDR3 protein, no DNA. Its table lists about 260,000 distinct CDR3 sequences. The genes are TRBV25-1 and TRBJ1-2; TCRdb outputs TRBD1, but without DNA this stays unchecked. The sequence was obtained from a woman aged 18 to 75 in good health. The sample was blood T cells: a sorted CD56 or NKG2C T cell subset, CD4+ or CD8+ T cells, or bulk PBMC T cells (not recorded which). CDR3 sequence reads: CASSGTHYGYTF.